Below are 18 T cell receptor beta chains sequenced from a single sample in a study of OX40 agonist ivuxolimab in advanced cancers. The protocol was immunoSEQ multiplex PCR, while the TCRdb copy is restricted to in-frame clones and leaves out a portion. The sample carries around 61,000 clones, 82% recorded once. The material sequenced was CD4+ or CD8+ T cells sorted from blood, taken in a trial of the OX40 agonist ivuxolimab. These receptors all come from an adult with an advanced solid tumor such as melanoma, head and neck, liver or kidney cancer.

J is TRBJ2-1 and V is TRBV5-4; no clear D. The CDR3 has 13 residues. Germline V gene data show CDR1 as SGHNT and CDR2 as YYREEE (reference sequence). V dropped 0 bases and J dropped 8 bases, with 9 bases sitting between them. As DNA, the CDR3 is TGTGCCAGCAGCTTGGCCGACCGCGATGAGCAGTTCTTC. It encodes CASSLADRDEQFF.

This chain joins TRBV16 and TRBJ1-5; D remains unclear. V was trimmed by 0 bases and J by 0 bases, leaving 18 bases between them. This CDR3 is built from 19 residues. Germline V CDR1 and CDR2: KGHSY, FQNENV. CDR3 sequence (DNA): TGTGCCAGCAGCCAATCGGCCAGGCGATTATACACTAGCAATCAGCCCCAGCATTTT. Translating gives CASSQSARRLYTSNQPQHF.

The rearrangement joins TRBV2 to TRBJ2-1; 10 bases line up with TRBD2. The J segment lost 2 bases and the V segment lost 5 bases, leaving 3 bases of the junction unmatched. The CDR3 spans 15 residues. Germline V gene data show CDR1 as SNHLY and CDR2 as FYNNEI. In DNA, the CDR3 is TGTGCCAGCAGTCCCCTAGCGGGGGCCTACAATGAGCAGTTCTTC. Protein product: CASSPLAGAYNEQFF.

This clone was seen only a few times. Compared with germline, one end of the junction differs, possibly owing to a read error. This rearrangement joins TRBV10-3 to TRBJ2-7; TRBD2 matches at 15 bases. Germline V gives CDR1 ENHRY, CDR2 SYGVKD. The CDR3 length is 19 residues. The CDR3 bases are TGCGCCGCGAGGCCGGGACTAGCGGGAGGACTCCTAAGCTCCTACGAGCAGTACTTC. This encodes CAARPGLAGGLLSSYEQYF.

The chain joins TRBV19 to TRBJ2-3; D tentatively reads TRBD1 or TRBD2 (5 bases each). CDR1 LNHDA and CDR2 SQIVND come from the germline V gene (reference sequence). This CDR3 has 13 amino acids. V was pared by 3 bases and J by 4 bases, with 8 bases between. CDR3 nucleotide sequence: TGTGCCAGTAGTATGAGAGGGGCAGATACGCAGTATTTT. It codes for CASSMRGADTQYF. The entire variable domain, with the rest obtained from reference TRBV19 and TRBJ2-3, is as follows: DGGITQSPKYLFRKEGQNVTLSCEQNLNHDAMYWYRQDPGQGLRLIYYSQIVNDFQKGDIAEGYSVSREKKESFPLTVTSAQKNPTAFYLCASSMRGADTQYFGPGTRLTVL.

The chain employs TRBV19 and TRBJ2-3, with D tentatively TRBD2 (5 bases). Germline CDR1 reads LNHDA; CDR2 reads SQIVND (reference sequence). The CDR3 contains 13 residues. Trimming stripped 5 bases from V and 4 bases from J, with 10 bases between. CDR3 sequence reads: CASSAGQSDTQYF. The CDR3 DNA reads TGTGCCAGTAGTGCGGGTCAGTCAGATACGCAGTATTTT.

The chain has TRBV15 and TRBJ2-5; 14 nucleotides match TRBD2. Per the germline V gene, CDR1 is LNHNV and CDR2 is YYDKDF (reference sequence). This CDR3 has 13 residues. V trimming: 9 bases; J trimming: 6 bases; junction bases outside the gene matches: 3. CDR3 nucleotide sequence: TGTGCCACAGGACTAGCGGGAGGACAGACCCAGTACTTC. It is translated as CATGLAGGQTQYF.

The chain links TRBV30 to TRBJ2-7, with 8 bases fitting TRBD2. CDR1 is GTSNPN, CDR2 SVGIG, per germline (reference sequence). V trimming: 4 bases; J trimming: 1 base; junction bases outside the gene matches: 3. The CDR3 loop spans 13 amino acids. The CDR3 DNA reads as TGTGCCTGGAAGCGGGAGATGTCCTACGAGCAGTACTTC. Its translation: CAWKREMSYEQYF.

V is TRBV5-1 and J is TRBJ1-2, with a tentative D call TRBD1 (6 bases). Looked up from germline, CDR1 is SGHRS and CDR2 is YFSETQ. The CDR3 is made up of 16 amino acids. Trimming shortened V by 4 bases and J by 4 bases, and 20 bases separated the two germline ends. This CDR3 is CASSTESGGRVYGYTF. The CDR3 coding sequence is TGCGCCAGCAGCACCGAATCGGGGGGCAGGGTCTATGGCTACACCTTC.

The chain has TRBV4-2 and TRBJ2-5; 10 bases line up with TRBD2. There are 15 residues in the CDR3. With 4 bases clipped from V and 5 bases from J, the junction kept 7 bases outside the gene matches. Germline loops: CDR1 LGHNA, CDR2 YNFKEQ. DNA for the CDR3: TGTGCCAGCAGCCCCCAGCGGGAGGGTGGGGAGACCCAGTACTTC. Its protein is CASSPQREGGETQYF.

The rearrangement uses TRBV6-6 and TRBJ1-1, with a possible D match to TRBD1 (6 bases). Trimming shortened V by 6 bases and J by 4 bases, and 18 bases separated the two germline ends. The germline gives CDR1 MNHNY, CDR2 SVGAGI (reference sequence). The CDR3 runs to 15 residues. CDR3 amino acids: CASSEGEGGGTEAFF. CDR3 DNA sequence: TGTGCCAGCAGCGAGGGGGAGGGAGGGGGCACTGAAGCTTTCTTT.

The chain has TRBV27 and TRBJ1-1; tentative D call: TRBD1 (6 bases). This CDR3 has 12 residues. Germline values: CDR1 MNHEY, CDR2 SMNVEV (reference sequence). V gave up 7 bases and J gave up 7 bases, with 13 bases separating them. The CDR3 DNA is TGTGCCAGCAAAACAGGGAACCGTGAAGCTTTCTTT. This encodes CASKTGNREAFF.

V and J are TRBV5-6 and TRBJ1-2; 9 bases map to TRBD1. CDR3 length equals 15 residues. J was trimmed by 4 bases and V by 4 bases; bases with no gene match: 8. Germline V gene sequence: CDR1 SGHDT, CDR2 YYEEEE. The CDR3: CASSVRTGDGYGYTF. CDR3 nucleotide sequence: TGTGCCAGCAGCGTAAGGACAGGGGATGGCTATGGCTACACCTTC.

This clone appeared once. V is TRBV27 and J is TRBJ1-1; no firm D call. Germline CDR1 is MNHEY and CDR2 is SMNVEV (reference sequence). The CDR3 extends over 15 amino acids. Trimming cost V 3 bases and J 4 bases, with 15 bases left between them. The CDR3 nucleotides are TGTGCCAGCAGTTTCCGGCCCATGGGTGTCACTGAAGCTTTCTTT. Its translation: CASSFRPMGVTEAFF.

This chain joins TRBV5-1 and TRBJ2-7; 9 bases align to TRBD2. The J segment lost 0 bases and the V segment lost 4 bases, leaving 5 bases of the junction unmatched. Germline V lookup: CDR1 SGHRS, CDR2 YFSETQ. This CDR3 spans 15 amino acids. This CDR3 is CASSLTTSGSYEQYF. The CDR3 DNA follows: TGCGCCAGCAGCCTGACGACTAGCGGCTCCTACGAGCAGTACTTC.

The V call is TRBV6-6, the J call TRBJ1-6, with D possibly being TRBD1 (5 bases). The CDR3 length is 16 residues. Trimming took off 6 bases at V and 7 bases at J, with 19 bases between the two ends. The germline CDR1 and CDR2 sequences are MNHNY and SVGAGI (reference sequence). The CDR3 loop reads CASRPSIGRANSPLHF. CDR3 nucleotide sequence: TGTGCCAGCAGGCCCTCTATCGGCAGGGCAAATTCACCCCTCCACTTT.

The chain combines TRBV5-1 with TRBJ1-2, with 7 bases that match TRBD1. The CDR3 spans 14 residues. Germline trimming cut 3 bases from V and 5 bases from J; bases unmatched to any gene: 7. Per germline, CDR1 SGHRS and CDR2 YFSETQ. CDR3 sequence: CASSSRGTEYGYTF. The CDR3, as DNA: TGCGCCAGCAGCTCGCGAGGGACAGAATATGGCTACACCTTC.

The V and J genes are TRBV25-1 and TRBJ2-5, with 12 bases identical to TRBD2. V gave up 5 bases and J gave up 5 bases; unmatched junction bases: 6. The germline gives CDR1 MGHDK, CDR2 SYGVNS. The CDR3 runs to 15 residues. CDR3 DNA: TGTGCCAGCAGTCTCCGACTAGCGGGAGTTGAGACCCAGTACTTC. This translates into CASSLRLAGVETQYF.